This entry lists 14 T cell receptor beta chains sequenced from one sample in a study of blood T cell repertoires in COVID-19. Sequenced by immunoSEQ multiplex PCR; TCRdb stores in-frame clones only, minus some. The sample carries around 200,000 clones, about 83% recorded once. Sequencing was carried out using peripheral blood. The receptors derive from a woman aged 30 to 39 with COVID-19, enrolled during active disease.

This clone was picked up one time. V usage is TRBV10-3 and J usage is TRBJ2-3; D might be TRBD1 (5 bases). This CDR3 contains 14 residues. V was shortened by 4 bases and J by 4 bases, with 12 bases between the two germline ends. Germline V gives CDR1 ENHRY, CDR2 SYGVKD. In DNA, the CDR3 is TGTGCCATCAGTGGGGCAGGGCTGTCAGATACGCAGTATTTT. Translation: CAISGAGLSDTQYF.

The J gene is TRBJ2-7, the V gene TRBV27; 15 bases agree with TRBD2. The CDR3 has 15 residues. Germline V gives CDR1 MNHEY, CDR2 SMNVEV (reference sequence). The ends lost 6 bases at V and 4 bases at J; junction bases unmatched: 4. CDR3 sequence reads: CASSPGTSGRYEQYF. CDR3 nucleotides: TGTGCCAGCAGCCCTGGGACTAGCGGGAGGTACGAGCAGTACTTC.

The CDR3 loop is CASSPLLVGRGYLNYGYTF. The CDR3 DNA follows: TGTGCCAGCAGCCCCCTTTTGGTGGGAAGGGGATACCTTAACTATGGCTACACCTTC. The chain links TRBV7-2 to TRBJ1-2, with D maybe TRBD1 (5 bases). The CDR3 has 19 residues. The V gene's germline CDR1 is SGHTA and CDR2 FQGNSA. Trimming stripped 5 bases from V and 1 base from J, with 26 bases between.

This CDR3 reads CASSFTTGYGYTF. CDR3 nucleotides: TGTGCCAGCAGCTTCACGACAGGGTATGGCTACACCTTC. V is TRBV7-9 and J is TRBJ1-2; 7 nucleotides line up with TRBD1. The CDR3 is 13 amino acids. Trimming at V came to 3 bases and at J to 5 bases, leaving 3 bases not matched to a gene. The germline V gene has CDR1 SEHNR and CDR2 FQNEAQ (reference sequence).

The CDR3, as DNA: TGCGCCAGCAGCTCGGGGACTAGACTTTCGGTCTCGAATGAGCAGTTCTTC. The encoded protein is CASSSGTRLSVSNEQFF. This rearrangement joins TRBV5-1 to TRBJ2-1, with 8 bases fitting TRBD2. This CDR3 has 17 residues. In germline, CDR1 is SGHRS, CDR2 YFSETQ. With 3 bases clipped from V and 7 bases from J, the junction kept 15 bases outside the gene matches.

The chain recombines TRBV5-1 with TRBJ1-4, with 8 bases that match TRBD1. The CDR3 is 15 amino acids. CDR1 and CDR2 (germline): SGHRS, YFSETQ. Trimming removed 4 bases from V and 6 bases from J; junction bases left unmatched: 8. CDR3 protein: CASSIGQGVDEKLFF. CDR3 sequence (DNA): TGCGCCAGCAGCATTGGACAGGGTGTTGATGAAAAACTGTTTTTT.

The chain employs TRBV7-9 and TRBJ1-6, with 8 bases lining up with TRBD1. The length of the CDR3 is 15 residues. J gave up 6 bases and V 1 base, and 2 bases lay outside the gene matches. In germline, CDR1 is SEHNR, CDR2 FQNEAQ (reference sequence). For the CDR3, the DNA is TGTGCCAGCAGCTTAGGCAGGGGGCCTAATTCACCCCTCCACTTT. The encoded protein is CASSLGRGPNSPLHF.

The chain combines TRBV4-3 with TRBJ2-6, with D possibly matching TRBD2 (6 bases). This CDR3 spans 16 amino acids. The germline gives CDR1 LGHNA, CDR2 YSLEER. The V and J ends lost 0 bases and 4 bases respectively, with 10 bases between them. The DNA for the CDR3 is TGCGCCAGCAGCCAAGAGGAGGGAACGGGGGCCAACGTCCTGACTTTC. As protein: CASSQEEGTGANVLTF.

V usage is TRBV5-6 and J usage is TRBJ1-6; D gene ambiguous. Trimming left V 0 bases short and J 12 bases short, with 22 bases between. The CDR3 covers 17 residues. The germline CDR1 and CDR2 sequences are SGHDT and YYEEEE. CDR3 DNA: TGTGCCAGCAGCTTGGTGGGGTCGACCGGGGTAATTCAACCCCTCCACTTT. Its translation is CASSLVGSTGVIQPLHF.

The rearrangement joins TRBV4-2 to TRBJ2-1; 10 bases match TRBD2. The J segment lost 0 bases and the V segment lost 5 bases, leaving 4 bases of the junction unmatched. The germline V gene has CDR1 LGHNA and CDR2 YNFKEQ. This CDR3 contains 16 residues. The chain's CDR3 is CASSVSGGNSYNEQFF. Here the CDR3 DNA reads TGTGCCAGCAGCGTTAGCGGGGGGAACTCCTACAATGAGCAGTTCTTC.

The CDR3 loop reads CASRPGFSTDTQYF. In DNA form, the CDR3 reads TGTGCCAGCAGGCCAGGGTTTAGCACAGATACGCAGTATTTT. The chain carries TRBV27 and TRBJ2-3, with a weak D call TRBD1 (5 bases). V shed 6 bases and J shed 0 bases, with 10 bases lying between them. CDR1 is MNHEY, CDR2 SMNVEV, per germline (reference sequence). The CDR3 has 14 amino acids.

This clone has just a few counts. This chain links TRBV6-5 with TRBJ2-3; tentatively, D is TRBD2 (5 bases). The V gene's germline CDR1 is MNHEY and CDR2 SVGAGI. CDR3 length: 13 amino acids. Between the trimmed V and J ends, which lost 10 bases and 5 bases, there was a span of 16 bases. The chain's CDR3 is CATALDRGDTQYF. The CDR3 nucleotides read TGTGCCACCGCTCTCGATCGGGGAGATACGCAGTATTTT.

The chain links TRBV6-5 to TRBJ2-1; D perhaps matches TRBD2 (6 bases). Germline CDR1 reads MNHEY; CDR2 reads SVGAGI. Trimming left V 0 bases short and J 7 bases short, with 10 bases between. This CDR3 region has 14 residues. CDR3 sequence reads: CASSYSAGGNEQFF. Written as DNA, the CDR3 is TGTGCCAGCAGTTACTCGGCTGGGGGGAATGAGCAGTTCTTC.

J is TRBJ2-7 and V is TRBV19; D perhaps matches TRBD2 (6 bases). Trimming removed 5 bases at V and 3 bases at J, with 11 bases between. The germline V gene encodes CDR1 LNHDA and CDR2 SQIVND (reference sequence). CDR3 size: 13 residues. The CDR3 loop is CASSSGVNYEQYF. CDR3 DNA sequence: TGTGCCAGTAGTTCGGGGGTTAACTACGAGCAGTACTTC. The full variable domain, rest sourced from reference TRBV19 and TRBJ2-7, is DGGITQSPKYLFRKEGQNVTLSCEQNLNHDAMYWYRQDPGQGLRLIYYSQIVNDFQKGDIAEGYSVSREKKESFPLTVTSAQKNPTAFYLCASSSGVNYEQYFGPGTRLTVT.